This TCR beta chain was observed in a study of blood T cells in healthy people across ages. Study-wide results and limits: Naive T cell percentage showed a strong correlation with TCR beta diversity. Changes seen in expanded clonotypes were possibly confounded by donor CMV status left unknown. Roughly linearly, TCR beta diversity per million T cells fell as age increased.

Concerning this clonotype: No antigen is known for it.

Next came a second PCR, run for about 7 to 11 cycles, which used a sample-barcoded 5' primer along with a J-beta primer mix. Unique molecular identifiers of 12 random nucleotides labeled each cDNA. TCRdb independently ran MiXCR on the 5' RACE reads; one entry per CDR3 protein. The table has roughly 700,000 distinct CDR3 sequences, about 30% seen once. Trimming cost V 6 bases and J 4 bases; bases outside gene matches: 6. The germline V gene has CDR1 DFQATT and CDR2 SNEGSKA (reference sequence). CDR3 length equals 13 residues. The chain recombines TRBV20-1 with TRBJ1-2; 9 bases are a match to TRBD1. Input material: blood. This clonotype originated in a woman of 80 years or more in good health. The CDR3 nucleotides are TGCAGTGCGATGGACAGGGGTACCTATGGCTACACCTTC. It codes for CSAMDRGTYGYTF.